This note documents a single T cell receptor beta chain sequence. This clone was observed a handful of times. Its antigen is unknown. Base qualities were left out, and no much larger clone turns up one base away. Collaborating institutions collected whole blood in K2EDTA tubes following their own protocols. For TCRbeta analysis, collaborators shipped samples as frozen whole blood, isolated PBMCs, or DNA extracted from either of those sample types. The sample comes from a study of blood T cell repertoires in COVID-19 (TCRdb year 2020). Regarding the research as a whole: Samples from collaborators originated in the United States, Italy and Spain and spanned both the acute and convalescent phases of COVID-19. The prospective study material was composed of cDNA or gDNA derived from T cells, B-cell-depleted T cells, or PBMCs. The dataset comprised deeply sampled blood TCRbeta repertoires from subjects exposed to, actively infected with, or recovered from COVID-19. The repertoires were made available in a free public database intended to serve as a resource for research on the immune response to SARS-CoV-2. Samples came from the ongoing ImmuneRACE study (first 160 participants) plus 1,254 subjects from 6 global collaborators. The sample metadata nearly always contained a de-identified subject ID, COVID-19 status, age in years and sex. Where available, HLA class I and class II types were obtained from metadata supplied by the sample provider rather than from assay-based typing.

TCRbeta CDR3 regions were amplified from genomic DNA using the immunoSEQ Assay, a bias-controlled multiplex PCR. Processing in the source paper ran as follows. The number of nucleated cells in each sample was estimated from the amplification of reference gene primers within the assay. Sequence reads were collapsed and filtered to measure the absolute abundance of every unique TCRbeta CDR3 rearrangement. For each sample, productive Simpson clonality was calculated as the square root of Simpson's diversity index over productive rearrangements. The source is immuneACCESS, and TCRdb retained only in-frame sequences with V and J called. Part of the clones is not carried over; for the studies checked, unresolved V genes explain less than half of this, and the remainder is unexplained. That table is the source of V, J and clone size, and D and trimming were worked out from the DNA. The table for this sample lists about 190,000 clones; just under 85% of them were counted only once. The ten largest clones add up to 5% to 6.5% of the sample.

Beyond this particular receptor, the publication reports: The amount of clinical and demographic metadata varied by source and participant and was provided uncurated.

Sequencing was carried out using peripheral blood. This TCR came from a woman in her sixties or seventies with active or convalescent COVID-19.

Here the CDR3 is given as CASSSGFNTEAFF. The bases read TGTGCCAGCAGTTCGGGATTTAACACTGAAGCTTTCTTT. This receptor chain uses TRBV27 and TRBJ1-1; the D gene cannot be named for sure. V gives up 4 bases and J gives up 2 bases, and the segment between their germline ends measures 8 bases. The cysteine opens and the phenylalanine closes a CDR3 of 13 amino acids. Only the CDR3 portion is preserved as DNA: 39 bases, with reading frame beginning at the first base. Taken from the germline V gene (reference sequence), the CDR1 and CDR2 loops are MNHEY and SMNVEV.